The 12 T cell receptor beta chains listed next were all sequenced from one sample in a study of cytomegalovirus exposure and HLA in healthy donors. Primers for the PCR totalled 60 Vbeta and 13 Jbeta. Profiled with immunoSEQ multiplex PCR; TCRdb holds only in-frame clones, not every one. Seen here are fewer than 250,000 clones, around four fifths observed once, and the top ten hold 0.71%. Sequenced material: PBMCs. Receptors were obtained from a boy aged 2 to 9 in good health and CMV-seronegative.

This clone has just one count. This sequence joins TRBV11-1 and TRBJ2-1; perhaps TRBD2 as D (6 bases). This CDR3 contains 15 residues. V shed 5 bases and J shed 6 bases, with 17 bases lying between them. Germline V gene lookup returns CDR1 SGHAT and CDR2 FQDESV (reference sequence). CDR3: CASSTNTRGGNEQFF. The CDR3 coding sequence is TGTGCCAGCAGCACCAATACTAGGGGAGGCAATGAGCAGTTCTTC.

The rearrangement joins TRBV2 to TRBJ2-7; the D gene is possibly TRBD1 (6 bases). V lost 9 bases, J lost 3 bases, and 12 bases lay in between. The CDR3 sequence is 12 residues long. The germline gives CDR1 SNHLY, CDR2 FYNNEI. This CDR3 is CARSRDNYEQYF. CDR3 DNA sequence: TGTGCCAGATCCCGGGACAACTACGAGCAGTACTTC.

The chain recombines TRBV29-1 with TRBJ1-1, with D possibly TRBD1 on 6 matching bases. Germline V gives CDR1 SQVTM, CDR2 ANQGSEA. V was trimmed by 1 base and J by 3 bases, leaving 12 bases between them. The CDR3 is 14 amino acids. Here the CDR3 reads CSVEVQGKDTEAFF. The CDR3 bases are TGCAGCGTTGAAGTCCAGGGGAAAGACACTGAAGCTTTCTTT.

The rearrangement links TRBV11-3 to TRBJ2-2, with TRBD2 as a possible D gene (5 bases). The V end was cut by 0 bases, the J end by 0 bases, with 14 bases between. The CDR3 is 18 amino acids. Germline values: CDR1 SGHNT, CDR2 YENEEA. The CDR3 is CASSLEGFGRANTGELFF. In nucleotides, the CDR3 is TGTGCCAGCAGCTTAGAGGGTTTTGGGAGAGCGAACACCGGGGAGCTGTTTTTT.

The chain couples TRBV15 to TRBJ2-1, with a possible D match to TRBD2 (6 bases). Trimming pared 0 bases from V and 6 bases from J, leaving 15 bases between. CDR1 is LNHNV, CDR2 YYDKDF, per germline (reference sequence). The CDR3 has 16 amino acids. CDR3 coding DNA: TGTGCCACCAGCAGAGATCGGTTACTAGCCGGCAATGAGCAGTTCTTC. Translating it yields CATSRDRLLAGNEQFF.

Turning to this clone: The sample holds other DNA sequences that translate to the same CDR3. The rearrangement links TRBV11-2 to TRBJ2-7; 9 bases match TRBD1. Trimming removed 1 base from V and 4 bases from J; junction bases left unmatched: 2. The CDR3 sequence is 14 residues long. Germline CDR1 SGHAT, CDR2 FQNNGV. The CDR3 DNA reads as TGTGCCAGCAGCTTAGGGACAGGGGAATACGAGCAGTACTTC. Protein sequence: CASSLGTGEYEQYF.

This chain uses TRBV18 with TRBJ1-6, with TRBD1 identical over 9 bases. This CDR3 comprises 19 residues. V gave up 3 bases and J gave up 0 bases; unmatched junction bases: 9. Germline V lookup: CDR1 KGHSH, CDR2 LQKENI. The CDR3, as DNA: TGTGCCAGCTCACCTGACGGACAGGGGTTCAGCTCCTATAATTCACCCCTCCACTTT. Translated: CASSPDGQGFSSYNSPLHF.

The CDR3 nucleotides are TGTGCCAGCAGCACAGGGGGGACTGAAGCTTTCTTT. Translating it yields CASSTGGTEAFF. The chain has TRBV5-6 and TRBJ1-1, with 8 bases lining up with TRBD1. Germline CDR1 is SGHDT and CDR2 is YYEEEE. V gave up 4 bases and J gave up 5 bases; unmatched junction bases: 1. There are 12 residues in the CDR3.

The chain has TRBV5-1 and TRBJ1-2, with TRBD1 identical over 8 bases. CDR1 SGHRS and CDR2 YFSETQ come from the germline V gene. After removal of 4 bases from V and 4 bases from J, the junction contained 3 bases not matched to a gene. This CDR3 has 13 amino acids. CDR3 loop: CASSLDRGYGYTF. CDR3 coding DNA: TGCGCCAGCAGCCTCGACAGGGGCTATGGCTACACCTTC.

The chain recombines TRBV7-9 with TRBJ2-1; D is perhaps TRBD2 (7 bases). Trimming removed 7 bases from V and 4 bases from J, with 14 bases in between. Germline-derived CDR1 and CDR2 are SEHNR and FQNEAQ (reference sequence). The CDR3 spans 14 residues. The CDR3 sequence is CASNGLGQYNEQFF. The CDR3 nucleotides are TGTGCCAGCAACGGACTAGGACAGTACAATGAGCAGTTCTTC.

The chain has TRBV11-2 and TRBJ2-7; TRBD2 agrees at 9 bases. Trimming removed 0 bases from V and 6 bases from J; junction bases left unmatched: 6. CDR3 length: 15 amino acids. The V gene's germline CDR1 is SGHAT and CDR2 FQNNGV. The chain's CDR3 is CASSLDRLAGSEQYF. The CDR3 region has the DNA TGTGCCAGCAGCTTAGATCGGCTAGCGGGGTCCGAGCAGTACTTC.

The V and J genes are TRBV7-9 and TRBJ2-7, with 8 bases aligning to TRBD2. This CDR3 has 13 residues. CDR1 SEHNR and CDR2 FQNEAQ come from the germline V gene (reference sequence). V dropped 5 bases and J dropped 5; count of bases not matched to a gene: 5. The CDR3 protein is CASSPSGGNEQYF. CDR3 bases: TGTGCCAGCAGCCCCAGCGGGGGAAACGAGCAGTACTTC.